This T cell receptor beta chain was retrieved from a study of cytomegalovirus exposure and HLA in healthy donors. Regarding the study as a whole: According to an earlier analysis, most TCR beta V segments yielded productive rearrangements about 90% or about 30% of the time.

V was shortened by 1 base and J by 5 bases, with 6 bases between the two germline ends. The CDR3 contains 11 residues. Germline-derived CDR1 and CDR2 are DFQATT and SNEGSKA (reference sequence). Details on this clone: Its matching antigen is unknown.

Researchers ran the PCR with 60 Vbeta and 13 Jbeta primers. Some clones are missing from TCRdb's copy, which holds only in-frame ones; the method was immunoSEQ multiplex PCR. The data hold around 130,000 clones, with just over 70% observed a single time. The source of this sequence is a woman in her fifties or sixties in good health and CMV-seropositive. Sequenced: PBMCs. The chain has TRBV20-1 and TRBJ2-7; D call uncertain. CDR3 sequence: CSARVVNEQYF. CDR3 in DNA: TGCAGTGCTAGAGTTGTAAACGAGCAGTACTTC.